Listed below are T cell receptor beta chains from one sample, sequenced in a study of shared clonotypes between healthy human individuals. Generated by immunoSEQ multiplex PCR, the TCRdb table keeps only in-frame clones and is missing some. The table records some 2,000,000 clones, approximately 94% of them present only once. The sample comprised naive CD4+ T cells sorted from blood. The receptors here all came from a young man in good health. CDR3s include the opening cysteine and the closing phenylalanine or tryptophan. Fields, in order: D gene, clone size, V gene, J gene, CDR3 DNA, CDR3 protein. A D gene is named only where the DNA matches it firmly. Size tells how often a clone was seen (once, few, many) or the class of an expanded clone, and some rows leave it out.

d_gene: TRBD1
abundance: .
v_gene: TRBV19
j_gene: TRBJ2-5
CDR3nt: TGTGCCAGTAGTATGGGACAGGGGGCTGTGGAGACCCAGTACTTC
CDR3aa: CASSMGQGAVETQYF

d_gene: TRBD2
abundance: once
v_gene: TRBV10-3
j_gene: TRBJ2-5
CDR3nt: TGTGCCATCAGTGAGTCGACTAGCGGGAGGCGGGAGACCCAGTACTTC
CDR3aa: CAISESTSGRRETQYF

d_gene: .
abundance: .
v_gene: TRBV7-9
j_gene: TRBJ2-7
CDR3nt: TGTGCCAGCAGCTTAGGGGGGGAATCCGAGCAGTACTTC
CDR3aa: CASSLGGESEQYF

d_gene: .
abundance: .
v_gene: TRBV2
j_gene: TRBJ1-6
CDR3nt: TGTGCCAGCAGTGGGGACGCATATAATTCACCCCTCCACTTT
CDR3aa: CASSGDAYNSPLHF

d_gene: TRBD1
abundance: .
v_gene: TRBV6-5
j_gene: TRBJ1-1
CDR3nt: TGTGCCAGCAGTTACACCGGGACAGGGAAGGGCACTGAAGCTTTCTTT
CDR3aa: CASSYTGTGKGTEAFF

d_gene: .
abundance: .
v_gene: TRBV25-1
j_gene: TRBJ2-7
CDR3nt: TGTGCCAGCAGTGACCTAGGGGGGGGCAGGTACGAGCAGTACTTC
CDR3aa: CASSDLGGGRYEQYF

d_gene: TRBD1
abundance: .
v_gene: TRBV19
j_gene: TRBJ1-5
CDR3nt: TGTGCCAGTAGTATAGCCAACAGGGGGTCAAATCAGCCCCAGCATTTT
CDR3aa: CASSIANRGSNQPQHF

d_gene: .
abundance: .
v_gene: TRBV5-1
j_gene: TRBJ1-2
CDR3nt: TGCGCCAGCAGCTTGGAAGCGGAGTACTATGGCTACACCTTC
CDR3aa: CASSLEAEYYGYTF

d_gene: TRBD1
abundance: .
v_gene: TRBV5-1
j_gene: TRBJ1-6
CDR3nt: TGCGCCAGCAGCTTGGATGCGGGACAGGGAAATTCACCCCTCCACTTT
CDR3aa: CASSLDAGQGNSPLHF

d_gene: .
abundance: .
v_gene: TRBV18
j_gene: TRBJ2-5
CDR3nt: TGTGCCAGCTCACTGGGGACACAAGACCGCCGGGAGACCCAGTACTTC
CDR3aa: CASSLGTQDRRETQYF

d_gene: .
abundance: .
v_gene: TRBV30
j_gene: TRBJ2-7
CDR3nt: TGTGCCTGGAGACGACCGGGTCCCCCAGACGAGCAGTACTTC
CDR3aa: CAWRRPGPPDEQYF

d_gene: TRBD1
abundance: .
v_gene: TRBV7-3
j_gene: TRBJ1-2
CDR3nt: TGTGCCAGCAGCCCAGGGTCAGGGGGGAGCTATGGCTACACCTTC
CDR3aa: CASSPGSGGSYGYTF

d_gene: .
abundance: .
v_gene: TRBV10-2
j_gene: TRBJ1-6
CDR3nt: TGCGCCAGCAGTGACAGGGTTAGCTCCTATAATTCACCCCTCCACTTT
CDR3aa: CASSDRVSSYNSPLHF

d_gene: .
abundance: .
v_gene: TRBV30
j_gene: TRBJ2-2
CDR3nt: TGTGCCTGGAGCTCCCTGACCGCTCTCGGGGAGCTGTTTTTT
CDR3aa: CAWSSLTALGELFF

d_gene: TRBD2
abundance: .
v_gene: TRBV7-9
j_gene: TRBJ2-7
CDR3nt: TGTGCCAGCAGCTTAGAGCGGGAGCCCTACGAGCAGTACTTC
CDR3aa: CASSLEREPYEQYF

d_gene: TRBD1
abundance: .
v_gene: TRBV19
j_gene: TRBJ2-7
CDR3nt: TGTGCCAGTAGTGTTTCCGGGACAGGTATCTACGAGCAGTACTTC
CDR3aa: CASSVSGTGIYEQYF

d_gene: TRBD1
abundance: .
v_gene: TRBV28
j_gene: TRBJ2-7
CDR3nt: TGTGCCAGCAGTGGAAACCGACAGGGCGAGTACTTC
CDR3aa: CASSGNRQGEYF

d_gene: TRBD1
abundance: .
v_gene: TRBV6-1
j_gene: TRBJ2-6
CDR3nt: TGTGCCAGCAGTGAAAGGGACAGGGCGACTATAGGGGCCAACGTCCTGACTTTC
CDR3aa: CASSERDRATIGANVLTF

d_gene: TRBD2
abundance: .
v_gene: TRBV2
j_gene: TRBJ2-7
CDR3nt: TGTGCCAGCAGTGACTTAGCGGGAATAGCCTACGAGCAGTACTTC
CDR3aa: CASSDLAGIAYEQYF

d_gene: .
abundance: .
v_gene: TRBV2
j_gene: TRBJ2-2
CDR3nt: TGTGCCAGCAGTGGGTGGATATTGGGTGGGGAGCTGTTTTTT
CDR3aa: CASSGWILGGELFF

d_gene: TRBD1
abundance: .
v_gene: TRBV28
j_gene: TRBJ1-5
CDR3nt: TGTGCCAGCTCAATAGGGACAGCGGGCGACCCCTTTAATCAGCCCCAGCATTTT
CDR3aa: CASSIGTAGDPFNQPQHF

d_gene: .
abundance: .
v_gene: TRBV28
j_gene: TRBJ2-2
CDR3nt: TGTGCCAGCAGTCGAAACAGGATCGGGGAGCTGTTTTTT
CDR3aa: CASSRNRIGELFF

d_gene: .
abundance: .
v_gene: TRBV4-3
j_gene: TRBJ1-1
CDR3nt: TGCGCCAGCAGCCAAGATGGTTGGAAAACTGAAGCTTTCTTT
CDR3aa: CASSQDGWKTEAFF

d_gene: .
abundance: .
v_gene: TRBV6-6
j_gene: TRBJ2-7
CDR3nt: TGTGCCAGCAGTTACTCGAGAGGGAAGAGCTACGAGCAGTACTTC
CDR3aa: CASSYSRGKSYEQYF

d_gene: .
abundance: once
v_gene: TRBV6-5
j_gene: TRBJ2-7
CDR3nt: TGTGCCACCGAAAGGAACTACGAGCAGTACTTC
CDR3aa: CATERNYEQYF

d_gene: TRBD1
abundance: .
v_gene: TRBV7-9
j_gene: TRBJ1-5
CDR3nt: TGTGCCAGCAGCTGGACAGGGGGCAATCAGCCCCAGCATTTT
CDR3aa: CASSWTGGNQPQHF

d_gene: .
abundance: .
v_gene: TRBV4-3
j_gene: TRBJ2-7
CDR3nt: TGCGCCAGCAGCCAAGATAGGATGGAGGGCTACGAGCAGTACTTC
CDR3aa: CASSQDRMEGYEQYF

d_gene: TRBD1
abundance: .
v_gene: TRBV5-1
j_gene: TRBJ1-5
CDR3nt: TGCGCCAGCAGCTTGGAGGGACAGGGCACTCAGCCCCAGCATTTT
CDR3aa: CASSLEGQGTQPQHF

d_gene: .
abundance: .
v_gene: TRBV30
j_gene: TRBJ2-7
CDR3nt: TGTGCCTGGAATTTGGCAGGGAAGTTCAACGAGCAGTACTTC
CDR3aa: CAWNLAGKFNEQYF

d_gene: .
abundance: .
v_gene: TRBV7-3
j_gene: TRBJ2-2
CDR3nt: TGTGCCAGCAGCCCCGTCAGCAAGAACACCGGGGAGCTGTTTTTT
CDR3aa: CASSPVSKNTGELFF

d_gene: TRBD2
abundance: .
v_gene: TRBV10-2
j_gene: TRBJ2-7
CDR3nt: TGCGCCAGTTCGGTGACTAGCGGGAGTTCCTACGAGCAGTACTTC
CDR3aa: CASSVTSGSSYEQYF

d_gene: .
abundance: .
v_gene: TRBV7-8
j_gene: TRBJ1-2
CDR3nt: TGTGCCAGCAGCTTGCAGGGAATTGGTGGCTACACCTTC
CDR3aa: CASSLQGIGGYTF

d_gene: TRBD2
abundance: .
v_gene: TRBV29-1
j_gene: TRBJ2-1
CDR3nt: TGCAGCGTTGAGTCTAGCGGGAGTCGGGGATTTTACAATGAGCAGTTCTTC
CDR3aa: CSVESSGSRGFYNEQFF

d_gene: TRBD2
abundance: .
v_gene: TRBV6-1
j_gene: TRBJ2-5
CDR3nt: TGTGCCATCCGACTAGCGGGAGGACAAGAGACCCAGTACTTC
CDR3aa: CAIRLAGGQETQYF

d_gene: .
abundance: many
v_gene: TRBV2
j_gene: TRBJ2-7
CDR3nt: TGTGCCAGCAGAAATGGACTCCGAAGCTCCTACGAGCAGTACTTC
CDR3aa: CASRNGLRSSYEQYF

d_gene: .
abundance: .
v_gene: TRBV2
j_gene: TRBJ1-1
CDR3nt: TGTGCCAGCAGTCCGGGACACCCGAACACTGAAGCTTTCTTT
CDR3aa: CASSPGHPNTEAFF

d_gene: TRBD2
abundance: .
v_gene: TRBV10-3
j_gene: TRBJ2-5
CDR3nt: TGTGCCATCAGTGACAGCGGGACCAAAGAGACCCAGTACTTC
CDR3aa: CAISDSGTKETQYF

d_gene: TRBD1
abundance: .
v_gene: TRBV6-1
j_gene: TRBJ1-1
CDR3nt: TGTGCCAGCAGGAGGACAGGGAACACTGAAGCTTTCTTT
CDR3aa: CASRRTGNTEAFF

d_gene: .
abundance: .
v_gene: TRBV29-1
j_gene: TRBJ1-1
CDR3nt: TGCAGCGCCGCGGAAGGGGCAACTGAAGCTTTCTTT
CDR3aa: CSAAEGATEAFF

d_gene: TRBD1
abundance: once
v_gene: TRBV5-4
j_gene: TRBJ2-7
CDR3nt: TGTGCCAGCAGCCTTCCGGGACAGGGAGCCTACGAGCAGTACTTC
CDR3aa: CASSLPGQGAYEQYF

d_gene: TRBD2
abundance: .
v_gene: TRBV28
j_gene: TRBJ2-3
CDR3nt: TGTGCCAGCAGTTTGGGACTAGCGGCTAGCACAGATACGCAGTATTTT
CDR3aa: CASSLGLAASTDTQYF

d_gene: .
abundance: .
v_gene: TRBV5-1
j_gene: TRBJ2-1
CDR3nt: TGCGCCAGCAGCTTGGCGACGGGAAGCTACAATGAGCAGTTCTTC
CDR3aa: CASSLATGSYNEQFF

d_gene: .
abundance: few
v_gene: TRBV28
j_gene: TRBJ1-5
CDR3nt: TGTGCCAGCAGCTACGGGTCTTTCGGAAATCAGCCCCAGCATTTT
CDR3aa: CASSYGSFGNQPQHF

d_gene: TRBD2
abundance: .
v_gene: TRBV4-1
j_gene: TRBJ2-5
CDR3nt: TGCGCCAGCAGCCAAGATGCTAGGAGGGAGGGGTCCCAGTACTTC
CDR3aa: CASSQDARREGSQYF

d_gene: TRBD2
abundance: .
v_gene: TRBV7-9
j_gene: TRBJ2-5
CDR3nt: TGTGCCAGCAGTCGTTCCGGGACTAGCGGGAGAGAAGAGACCCAGTACTTC
CDR3aa: CASSRSGTSGREETQYF